The clone carrying this T cell receptor (beta chain) was seen repeatedly, ten times or more. The record originates from a study of regulatory T cells in long-lasting Graves disease. Arm-PCR of CDR3 regions and iRepertoire HTBI primers were used to build TCR beta libraries. TCRdb re-derived calls from the multiplex PCR reads in MiXCR, one entry per CDR3 protein. This sample has over 200,000 distinct CDR3 sequences; roughly 18% occur once, and the top ten carry approximately 20%. Time point indicated: newly diagnosed GD, antithyroid drugs for less than 3 months. With RNA extracted from PBMCs as input, the TCR library was made. The germline V gene has CDR1 LGHDT and CDR2 YNNKEL (reference sequence). Trimming cost V 5 bases and J 5 bases, with 12 bases left between them. There are 14 residues in the CDR3.

The sequence came from a female donor with Graves disease. Sequenced here: peripheral blood mononuclear cells (PBMCs), sampled at new diagnosis, from a patient treated with antithyroid drugs. The chain combines TRBV3-1 with TRBJ1-4, with D perhaps TRBD1 (5 bases). As DNA, the CDR3 is TGTGCCAGCAGCTCGACGGACAACAATGAAAAACTGTTTTTT. This encodes CASSSTDNNEKLFF.